One and the same sample provided the 25 T cell receptor beta chains below, sequenced in a study of T-cell reconstitution after alpha-beta-depleted transplantation in children. The TCRbeta library was prepared with unique molecular identifiers. MiXCR, applied by TCRdb to the PCR reads, yields one record per CDR3 protein. The sample lists more than 200,000 distinct CDR3 sequences, 9.7% seen once, with 5.1% in the top ten. Sequences were derived from PBMCs from the stem cell graft donor, sampled from the stem cell graft. These receptors were collected from a human donor who donated a stem cell graft to a child with SCID.

This clonotype was seen repeatedly, ten times or more. This sequence joins TRBV20-1 and TRBJ2-3; 12 bases are shared with TRBD2. Germline V gene data show CDR1 as DFQATT and CDR2 as SNEGSKA (reference sequence). The V segment lost 3 bases and the J segment 4 bases; nucleotides outside the gene matches: 5. The CDR3 contains 15 residues. DNA of the CDR3: TGCAGTGCTAGCGAGTCTAGCGGGGGGGCAGATACGCAGTATTTT. It translates to CSASESSGGADTQYF.

This clonotype was detected only a few times. The chain has TRBV4-2 and TRBJ2-3; a possible D gene is TRBD1 (6 bases). Germline CDR1 and CDR2: LGHNA and YNFKEQ. The V and J ends lost 4 bases and 0 bases respectively, with 17 bases between them. This CDR3 contains 17 residues. DNA of the CDR3: TGTGCCAGCAGCCGGAAGAGTTTCGGGACAAGCACAGATACGCAGTATTTT. This gives the protein CASSRKSFGTSTDTQYF.

This clonotype has a count of ten or more. V gene TRBV27 combines with J gene TRBJ2-4; TRBD1 matches 7 bases. CDR1 and CDR2 (germline): MNHEY, SMNVEV (reference sequence). After removal of 3 bases from V and 8 bases from J, the junction contained 7 bases not matched to a gene. CDR3 length equals 14 residues. The CDR3 sequence is CASSLTGQDDIQYF. The DNA of the CDR3 is TGTGCCAGCAGTTTGACAGGGCAAGACGACATTCAGTACTTC.

In its sample, this clonotype was seen many times. The chain employs TRBV5-1 and TRBJ1-1; 10 nucleotides agree with TRBD1. Trimming cost V 4 bases and J 3 bases; bases outside gene matches: 6. This CDR3 is 15 amino acids long. Germline V gives CDR1 SGHRS, CDR2 YFSETQ. The CDR3 loop is CASSGKTGGHTEAFF. DNA of the CDR3: TGCGCCAGCAGCGGGAAGACAGGGGGCCACACTGAAGCTTTCTTT.

This clonotype appeared many times. The rearrangement joins TRBV5-1 to TRBJ1-5, with D unresolved. The CDR3 spans 16 residues. Trimming removed 0 bases from V and 5 bases from J, with 15 bases in between. The germline V gene encodes CDR1 SGHRS and CDR2 YFSETQ. The CDR3 coding sequence is TGCGCCAGCAGCTTGGACGCGGGAGGTCCGGATCAGCCCCAGCATTTT. Protein product: CASSLDAGGPDQPQHF.

In this sample, this clonotype turned up many times. CDR3 residues: CATSRGLANTGELFF. As DNA, the CDR3 is TGTGCCACCAGCAGGGGACTGGCGAACACCGGGGAGCTGTTTTTT. The V call is TRBV15, the J call TRBJ2-2; D possibly corresponds to TRBD2 (6 bases). The CDR3 runs 15 residues. The V gene lost 3 bases and the J gene lost 0 bases, with 8 bases spanning the gap. CDR1 and CDR2 from the germline V gene are LNHNV and YYDKDF (reference sequence).

The chain carries TRBV6-4 and TRBJ2-3, with TRBD2 matching 8 bases. Losses at the gene ends were 4 bases for V and 2 bases for J; bases not matched to a gene: 5. The CDR3 runs to 15 residues. CDR1 and CDR2 (germline): MRHNA, SNTAGT. The CDR3 loop reads CASSVLGGATDTQYF. The DNA of the CDR3 is TGTGCCAGCAGTGTACTCGGGGGGGCCACAGATACGCAGTATTTT.

This clonotype was detected many times. The chain joins TRBV9 to TRBJ2-2; D gene unclear. CDR1 SGDLS and CDR2 YYNGEE come from the germline V gene. This CDR3 has 13 residues. V was clipped by 0 bases and J by 4 bases, with 4 bases between them. Here the CDR3 DNA reads TGTGCCAGCAGCGTAGAAGGCACCGGGGAGCTGTTTTTT. Protein sequence: CASSVEGTGELFF.

The table lists this clonotype with many counts. The chain links TRBV5-1 to TRBJ2-2; TRBD1 agrees at 7 bases. CDR3 length: 15 residues. Germline-derived CDR1 and CDR2 are SGHRS and YFSETQ. The J segment lost 7 bases and the V segment lost 1 base, leaving 7 bases of the junction unmatched. In DNA, the CDR3 is TGCGCCAGCAGCTTGCTTCCGGGACAGAACGGGGAGCTGTTTTTT. It specifies CASSLLPGQNGELFF.

The J gene is TRBJ1-1, the V gene TRBV6-2 or TRBV6-3; no firm D call. Between the trimmed V and J ends, which lost 7 bases and 4 bases, there was a span of 10 bases. Germline CDR1 MNHEY, CDR2 SVGEGT. The CDR3 is made up of 12 amino acids. The CDR3 loop reads CASTRAGTEAFF. Written as DNA, the CDR3 is TGTGCCAGCACCCGAGCGGGCACTGAAGCTTTCTTT.

This clonotype was counted ten times or more. DNA of the CDR3: TGTGCCAGCAGTTTATTTGTAGGGCAGGGAGGCTCTGGGGCCAACGTCCTGACTTTC. It specifies CASSLFVGQGGSGANVLTF. The rearrangement uses TRBV27 and TRBJ2-6; D possibly corresponds to TRBD2 (6 bases). Germline V lookup: CDR1 MNHEY, CDR2 SMNVEV (reference sequence). Trimming shortened V by 1 base and J by 0 bases, and 16 bases separated the two germline ends. The CDR3 length is 19 residues.

In this sample, this clonotype turned up many times. The chain couples TRBV5-4 to TRBJ2-1; possible D gene TRBD2, 7 bases. Germline CDR1 and CDR2: SGHNT and YYREEE (reference sequence). The CDR3 has 12 residues. The V end was cut by 3 bases, the J end by 10 bases, with 11 bases between. CDR3 nucleotide sequence: TGTGCCAGCAGCTGGGGGGGCCTAGAGCAGTTCTTC. Translation gives CASSWGGLEQFF. Full variable domain (remainder filled in from reference TRBV5-4 and TRBJ2-1): ETGVTQSPTHLIKTRGQQVTLRCSSQSGHNTVSWYQQALGQGPQFIFQYYREEENGRGNFPPRFSGLQFPNYSSELNVNALELDDSALYLCASSWGGLEQFFGPGTRLTVL.

This clonotype was observed many times. The chain is built from TRBV20-1 and TRBJ2-1; no firm D call. V was cut by 0 bases and J by 0 bases, with 9 bases left in between. The CDR3 is 15 amino acids. Germline V gene data show CDR1 as DFQATT and CDR2 as SNEGSKA (reference sequence). The CDR3: CSARDMDRSYNEQFF. CDR3 DNA: TGCAGTGCTAGAGACATGGACCGCTCCTACAATGAGCAGTTCTTC.

This clonotype was observed at least ten times. This chain links TRBV10-3 with TRBJ2-3; 9 bases match TRBD1. Germline V gene lookup returns CDR1 ENHRY and CDR2 SYGVKD. V lost 4 bases to trimming and J lost 5 bases; unmatched junction nucleotides: 7. CDR3 length equals 15 residues. In DNA form, the CDR3 reads TGTGCCATCAGTGGGACAGGGGTTGAGGGAGATACGCAGTATTTT. The encoded protein is CAISGTGVEGDTQYF.

This clonotype was observed at least ten times. CDR3 protein: CASSPTGTPYEQYF. In nucleotides, the CDR3 is TGTGCCAGCAGCCCTACCGGGACACCCTACGAGCAGTACTTC. V is TRBV2 and J is TRBJ2-7, with TRBD1 as a possible D gene (6 bases). V gave up 6 bases and J gave up 2 bases, with 14 bases separating them. This CDR3 has 14 amino acids. Germline lookup yields CDR1 SNHLY and CDR2 FYNNEI.

This clonotype has a count of ten or more. This sequence joins TRBV7-2 and TRBJ1-2; D is uncertain. The CDR3 totals 14 residues. From germline, CDR1 is SGHTA and CDR2 FQGNSA. Trimming shortened V by 4 bases and J by 0 bases, and 9 bases separated the two germline ends. The chain's CDR3 is CASSYNRANYGYTF. The CDR3 nucleotides are TGTGCCAGCAGCTACAACAGAGCTAACTATGGCTACACCTTC.

This clonotype was detected ten times or more. The V and J genes are TRBV19 and TRBJ1-1; D is unclear. V lost 3 bases, J lost 0 bases, and 8 bases lay in between. Germline assignment: CDR1 LNHDA and CDR2 SQIVND (reference sequence). The CDR3 has 14 amino acids. Here the CDR3 DNA reads TGTGCCAGTAGTATTCAGGAACTGAACACTGAAGCTTTCTTT. This gives the protein CASSIQELNTEAFF.

This clonotype was seen at least ten times. V usage is TRBV12-3 or TRBV12-4 and J usage is TRBJ1-1; D might be TRBD1 (6 bases). This CDR3 has 17 residues. V was shortened by 3 bases and J by 1 base, with 18 bases between the two germline ends. The CDR3 DNA reads TGTGCCAGCAGTTTCGGGATTGGTGAGGGGGAGAACACTGAAGCTTTCTTT. This encodes CASSFGIGEGENTEAFF.

This clonotype has at least ten counts. The chain uses TRBV5-1 and TRBJ2-7; D tentatively reads TRBD1 or TRBD2 (5 bases each). Between the trimmed V and J ends, which lost 1 base and 3 bases, there was a span of 14 bases. Germline lookup yields CDR1 SGHRS and CDR2 YFSETQ. The length of the CDR3 is 15 residues. In nucleotides, the CDR3 is TGCGCCAGCAGCTTGAGTGGGGGAATCGGCTACGAGCAGTACTTC. Translation gives CASSLSGGIGYEQYF.

CDR3 DNA: TGTGCCAGCAGGGCTGAAGCAAGCTATGGCTACACCTTC. Translation gives CASRAEASYGYTF. J is TRBJ1-2 and V is TRBV7-9, with D unresolved. V lost 6 bases and J lost 4, with 12 bases in between. The CDR3 is made up of 13 amino acids. Germline V lookup: CDR1 SEHNR, CDR2 FQNEAQ (reference sequence).

The table lists this clonotype with a few counts. The V call is TRBV18, the J call TRBJ1-3, with D perhaps matching TRBD1 (5 bases). From germline, CDR1 is KGHSH and CDR2 LQKENI. V lost 0 bases, J lost 2 bases, and 8 bases lay in between. The CDR3 runs to 15 residues. The CDR3 DNA sequence: TGTGCCAGCTCACCACCGGGACCGGCTGGAAACACCATATATTTT. Its translation: CASSPPGPAGNTIYF.

With regard to this clonotype: A much larger clone lies one base from this, so it may be a read error. The chain links TRBV12-3 or TRBV12-4 to TRBJ1-1; 7 positions match TRBD1. The CDR3 consists of 13 residues. CDR3 DNA: TGTGCCCGCAGCGACAGGGAGGGGACTGAAGCTTTCTTT. Translated, it gives CARSDREGTEAFF.

This clonotype was picked up many times. This sequence joins TRBV5-1 and TRBJ1-2; maybe TRBD1 (5 bases). This CDR3 has 16 amino acids. Germline lookup yields CDR1 SGHRS and CDR2 YFSETQ. V lost 3 bases to trimming and J lost 4 bases, with 19 bases between them. CDR3 nucleotide sequence: TGCGCCAGCAGCTCGGGGGTGGGGACGTTCTTCTATGGCTACACCTTC. Translating it yields CASSSGVGTFFYGYTF.

The sample holds many counts of this clonotype. This chain links TRBV20-1 with TRBJ2-1; the match to TRBD1 covers 12 bases. This CDR3 region has 17 residues. The germline V gene encodes CDR1 DFQATT and CDR2 SNEGSKA (reference sequence). The ends lost 2 bases at V and 7 bases at J; junction bases unmatched: 12. This CDR3 reads CSARKPGGTGGGNEQFF. CDR3 bases: TGCAGTGCTAGAAAACCCGGGGGGACAGGGGGCGGGAATGAGCAGTTCTTC.

In this sample, this clonotype turned up many times. The rearrangement joins TRBV6-1 to TRBJ1-2, with unresolved D. Per the germline V gene, CDR1 is MNHNS and CDR2 is SASEGT. Trimming shortened V by 6 bases and J by 7 bases, and 15 bases separated the two germline ends. The CDR3 contains 13 residues. The CDR3 region has the DNA TGTGCCAGCAGCATGGGCCCGGCGGGTGGCTACACCTTC. This translates into CASSMGPAGGYTF.